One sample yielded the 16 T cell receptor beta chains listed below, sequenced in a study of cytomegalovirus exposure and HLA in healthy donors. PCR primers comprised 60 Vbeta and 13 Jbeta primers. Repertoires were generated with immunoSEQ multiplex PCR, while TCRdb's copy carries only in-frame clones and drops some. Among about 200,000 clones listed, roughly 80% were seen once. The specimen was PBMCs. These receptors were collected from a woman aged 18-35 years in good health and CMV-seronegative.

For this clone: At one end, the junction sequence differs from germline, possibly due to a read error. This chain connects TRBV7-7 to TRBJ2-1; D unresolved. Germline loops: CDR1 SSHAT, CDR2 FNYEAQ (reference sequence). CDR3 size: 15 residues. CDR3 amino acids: CASSLDNSWYNEQFF. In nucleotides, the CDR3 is TGTGCTAGCAGCTTAGATAATAGCTGGTACAATGAGCAGTTCTTC.

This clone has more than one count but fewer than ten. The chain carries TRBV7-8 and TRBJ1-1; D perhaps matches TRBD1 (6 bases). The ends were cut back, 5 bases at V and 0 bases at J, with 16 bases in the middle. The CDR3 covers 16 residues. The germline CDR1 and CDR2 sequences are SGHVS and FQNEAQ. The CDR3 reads CASSQGRARVNTEAFF. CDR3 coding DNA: TGTGCCAGCAGCCAGGGGAGGGCGAGGGTGAACACTGAAGCTTTCTTT.

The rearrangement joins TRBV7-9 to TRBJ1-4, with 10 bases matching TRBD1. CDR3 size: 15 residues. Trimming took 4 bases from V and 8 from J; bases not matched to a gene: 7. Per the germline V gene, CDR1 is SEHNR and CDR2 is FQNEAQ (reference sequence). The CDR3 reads CASSYETGGGEKLFF. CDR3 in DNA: TGTGCCAGCAGCTATGAGACAGGGGGCGGAGAAAAACTGTTTTTT.

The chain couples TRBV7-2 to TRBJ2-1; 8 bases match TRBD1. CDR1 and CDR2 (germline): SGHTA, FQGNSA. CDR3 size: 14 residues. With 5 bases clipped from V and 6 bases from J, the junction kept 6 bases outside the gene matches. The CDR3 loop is CASSRRTGTNEQFF. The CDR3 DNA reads TGTGCCAGCAGCCGCAGGACAGGGACCAATGAGCAGTTCTTC.

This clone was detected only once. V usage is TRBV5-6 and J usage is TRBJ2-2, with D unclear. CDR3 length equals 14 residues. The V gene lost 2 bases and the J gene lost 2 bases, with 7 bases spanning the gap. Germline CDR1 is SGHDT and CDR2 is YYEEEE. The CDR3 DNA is TGTGCCAGCAGCTTAATTCGTAACACCGGGGAGCTGTTTTTT. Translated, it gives CASSLIRNTGELFF.

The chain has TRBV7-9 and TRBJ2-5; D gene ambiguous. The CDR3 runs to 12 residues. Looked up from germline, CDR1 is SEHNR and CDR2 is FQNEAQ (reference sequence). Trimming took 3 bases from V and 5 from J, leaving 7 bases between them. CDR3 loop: CASSFEAETQYF. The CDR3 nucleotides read TGTGCCAGCAGCTTCGAGGCGGAGACCCAGTACTTC.

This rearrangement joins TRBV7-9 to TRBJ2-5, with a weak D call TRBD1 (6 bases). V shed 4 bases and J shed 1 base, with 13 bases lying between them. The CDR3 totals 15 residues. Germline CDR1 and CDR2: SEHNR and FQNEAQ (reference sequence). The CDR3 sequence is CASSWTVNLQETQYF. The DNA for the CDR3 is TGTGCCAGCAGCTGGACAGTAAACCTCCAAGAGACCCAGTACTTC.

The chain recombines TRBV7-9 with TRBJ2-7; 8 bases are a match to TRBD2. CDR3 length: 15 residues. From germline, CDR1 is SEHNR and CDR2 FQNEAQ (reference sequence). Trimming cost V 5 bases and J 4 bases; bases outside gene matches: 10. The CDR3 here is CASSPGGREVYEQYV. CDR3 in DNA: TGTGCCAGCAGCCCCGGCGGGCGGGAGGTATACGAGCAGTACGTC.

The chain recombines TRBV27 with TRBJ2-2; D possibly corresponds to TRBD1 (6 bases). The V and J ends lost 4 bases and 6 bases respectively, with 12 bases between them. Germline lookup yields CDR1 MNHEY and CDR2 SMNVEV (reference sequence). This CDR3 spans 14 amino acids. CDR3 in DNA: TGTGCCAGCAGTTATCTCGGACAGTCCGGGGAGCTGTTTTTT. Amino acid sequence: CASSYLGQSGELFF.

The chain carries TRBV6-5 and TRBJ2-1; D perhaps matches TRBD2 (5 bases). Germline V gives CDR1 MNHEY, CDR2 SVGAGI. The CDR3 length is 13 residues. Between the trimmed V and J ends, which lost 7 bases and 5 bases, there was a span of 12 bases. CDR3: CASTTGLNNEQFF. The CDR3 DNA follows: TGTGCCAGCACCACCGGACTGAACAATGAGCAGTTCTTC.

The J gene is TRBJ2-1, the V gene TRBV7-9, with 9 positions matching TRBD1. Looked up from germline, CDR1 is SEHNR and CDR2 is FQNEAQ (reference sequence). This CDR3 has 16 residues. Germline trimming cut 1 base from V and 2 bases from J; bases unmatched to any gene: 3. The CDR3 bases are TGTGCCAGCAGCTTAGTCGGGACAGGGACCTACAATGAGCAGTTCTTC. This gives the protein CASSLVGTGTYNEQFF.

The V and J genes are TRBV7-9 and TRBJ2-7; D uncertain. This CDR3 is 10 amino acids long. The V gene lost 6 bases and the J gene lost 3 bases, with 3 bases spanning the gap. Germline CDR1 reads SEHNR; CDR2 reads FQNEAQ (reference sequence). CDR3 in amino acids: CASSNYEQYF. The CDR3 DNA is TGTGCCAGCAGTAACTACGAGCAGTACTTC.

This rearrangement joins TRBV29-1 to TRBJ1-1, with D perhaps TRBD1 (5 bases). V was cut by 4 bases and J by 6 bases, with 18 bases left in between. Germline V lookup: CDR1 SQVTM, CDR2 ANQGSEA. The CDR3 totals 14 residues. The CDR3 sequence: CSVADNLHASEAFF. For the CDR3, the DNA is TGCAGCGTTGCGGACAACCTCCACGCCTCTGAAGCTTTCTTT. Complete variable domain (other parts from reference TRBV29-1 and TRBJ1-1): SAVISQKPSRDICQRGTSLTIQCQVDSQVTMMFWYRQQPGQSLTLIATANQGSEATYESGFVIDKFPISRPNLTFSTLTVSNMSPEDSSIYLCSVADNLHASEAFFGQGTRLTVV.

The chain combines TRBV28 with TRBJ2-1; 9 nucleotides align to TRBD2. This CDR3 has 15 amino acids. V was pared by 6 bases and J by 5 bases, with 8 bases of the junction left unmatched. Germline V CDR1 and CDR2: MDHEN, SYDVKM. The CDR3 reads CASRMAGGPNNEQFF. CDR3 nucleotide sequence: TGTGCCAGCAGAATGGCGGGAGGGCCAAACAATGAGCAGTTCTTC.

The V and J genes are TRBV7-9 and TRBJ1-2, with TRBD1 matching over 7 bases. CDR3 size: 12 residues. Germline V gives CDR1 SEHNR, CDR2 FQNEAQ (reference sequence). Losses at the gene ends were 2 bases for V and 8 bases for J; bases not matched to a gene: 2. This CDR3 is CASSLSGGGYTF. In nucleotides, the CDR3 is TGTGCCAGCAGCTTATCAGGGGGAGGCTACACCTTC. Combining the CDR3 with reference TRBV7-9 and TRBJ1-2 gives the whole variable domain DTGVSQNPRHKITKRGQNVTFRCDPISEHNRLYWYRQTLGQGPEFLTYFQNEAQLEKSRLLSDRFSAERPKGSFSTLEIQRTEQGDSAMYLCASSLSGGGYTFGSGTRLTVV.

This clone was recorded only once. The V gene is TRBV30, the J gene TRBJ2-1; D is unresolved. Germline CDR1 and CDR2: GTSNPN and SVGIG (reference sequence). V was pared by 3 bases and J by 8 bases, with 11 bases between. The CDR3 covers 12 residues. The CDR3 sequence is CAWSPDSDEQFF. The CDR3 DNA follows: TGTGCCTGGAGCCCTGACTCAGATGAGCAGTTCTTC.